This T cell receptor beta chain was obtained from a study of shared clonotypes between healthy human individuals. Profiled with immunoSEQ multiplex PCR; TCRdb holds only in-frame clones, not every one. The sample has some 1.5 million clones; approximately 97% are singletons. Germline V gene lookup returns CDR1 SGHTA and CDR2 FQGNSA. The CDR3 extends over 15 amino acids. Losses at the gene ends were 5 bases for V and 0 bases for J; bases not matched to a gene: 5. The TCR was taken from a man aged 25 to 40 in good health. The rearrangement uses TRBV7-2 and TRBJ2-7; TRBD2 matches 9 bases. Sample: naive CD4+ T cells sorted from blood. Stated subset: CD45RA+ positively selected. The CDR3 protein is CASSALAGISYEQYF. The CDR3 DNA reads TGTGCCAGCAGCGCCCTAGCGGGGATCTCCTACGAGCAGTACTTC.